Below, one T cell receptor beta chain is given with its context. Its antigen is unidentified. The data were taken from a study of response to subunit inactivated influenza vaccine. Regarding the study as a whole: Every seasonal influenza vaccination brings in few new T cells, the authors suggested.

Each CDR3 protein is one row after TCRdb ran MiXCR on the RT-PCR reads. The table lists under 750,000 distinct CDR3 sequences, approximately 12% of them singletons, with 10% in the top ten. This sequence originates from a man in his fifties who received an inactivated influenza vaccine. The sequencing used PBMCs from blood, collected on the day of vaccination.

The CDR3 loop is CSAFGTSRYNEQFF. CDR3 in DNA: TGCAGTGCTTTCGGGACTAGCCGCTACAATGAGCAGTTCTTC. The V and J genes are TRBV20-1 and TRBJ2-1, with 9 bases fitting TRBD2. This CDR3 contains 14 residues. V gave up 5 bases and J gave up 3 bases; unmatched junction bases: 5. Per germline, CDR1 DFQATT and CDR2 SNEGSKA (reference sequence).